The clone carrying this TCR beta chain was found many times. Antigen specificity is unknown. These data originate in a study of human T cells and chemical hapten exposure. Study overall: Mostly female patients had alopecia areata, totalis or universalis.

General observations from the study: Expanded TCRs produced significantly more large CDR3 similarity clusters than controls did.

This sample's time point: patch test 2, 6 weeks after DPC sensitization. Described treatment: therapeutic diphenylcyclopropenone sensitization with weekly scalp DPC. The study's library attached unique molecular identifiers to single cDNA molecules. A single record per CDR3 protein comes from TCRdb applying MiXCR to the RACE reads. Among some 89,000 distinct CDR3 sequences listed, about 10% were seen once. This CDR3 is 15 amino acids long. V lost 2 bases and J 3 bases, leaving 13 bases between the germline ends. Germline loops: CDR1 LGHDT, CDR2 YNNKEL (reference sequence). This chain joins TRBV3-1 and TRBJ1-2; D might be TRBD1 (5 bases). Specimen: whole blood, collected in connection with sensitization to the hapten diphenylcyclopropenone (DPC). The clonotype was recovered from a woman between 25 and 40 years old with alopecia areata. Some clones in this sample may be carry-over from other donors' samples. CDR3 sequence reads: CASSQTQRGHYGYTF. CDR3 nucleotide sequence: TGTGCCAGCAGCCAAACCCAGCGGGGACACTATGGCTACACCTTC.